This T cell receptor beta chain appears in the sequencing data of a study of cytomegalovirus exposure and HLA in healthy donors. PCR primers comprised 60 Vbeta and 13 Jbeta primers. The repertoire was sequenced with immunoSEQ multiplex PCR; TCRdb's copy has only in-frame clones and lacks some. This table has some 120,000 clones, about 80% appearing once. CDR3 length: 15 residues. Germline V gene data show CDR1 as SEHNR and CDR2 as FQNEAQ (reference sequence). Trimming left V 2 bases short and J 6 bases short, with 11 bases between. Sequencing input: PBMCs. This chain links TRBV7-9 with TRBJ1-6, with D unclear. This sequence originates from a woman aged 40 to 49 in good health and CMV-seropositive. The CDR3 DNA sequence: TGTGCCAGCAGCTTAAATTCACTGCCTAATTCACCCCTCCACTTT. It specifies CASSLNSLPNSPLHF.